These T cell receptor beta chains were read from a single sample in a study of blood T cells in healthy people across ages. MiXCR, run by TCRdb on the 5' RACE reads, gives a single entry per CDR3 protein. This table holds roughly 570,000 distinct CDR3 sequences, approximately 30% found once. What was sequenced was blood. These receptor sequences come from a woman between 70 and 85 years old in good health. CDR3s include the opening cysteine and the closing phenylalanine or tryptophan. Each record gives: CDR3 DNA, CDR3 protein, clone size, V gene, J gene, D gene. A D gene is named only where the DNA matches it firmly. Some rows have no size entry. The others give once, few or many, or a class for an expanded clone.

TGCAGTACTAGGTATATGAACTATGGCTACACCTTC	CSTRYMNYGYTF	few	TRBV20-1	TRBJ1-2	NA
TGTGCCAGCACCAAACGGCAGATTAGCTTTGGGGCCAACGTCCTGACTTTC	CASTKRQISFGANVLTF	NA	TRBV3-1	TRBJ2-6	NA
TGCAGCGTTGAACGGGACCGAGAAAAACTGTTTTTT	CSVERDREKLFF	NA	TRBV29-1	TRBJ1-4	NA
TGTGCCAGCAGTTACGGACAGCCCACAGATACGCAGTATTTT	CASSYGQPTDTQYF	many	TRBV25-1	TRBJ2-3	NA
TGTGCCAGCCGAGGGGACGTTGAAGAAAAACTGTTTTTT	CASRGDVEEKLFF	NA	TRBV12-3/TRBV12-4	TRBJ1-4	NA
TGTGCCAGCAGCCAACTATCAGGACAAAACTATGGCTACACCTTC	CASSQLSGQNYGYTF	NA	TRBV4-2	TRBJ1-2	NA
TGTGCCAGCAGCTTAGAGGTGGTTTTAAATGAGCAGTTCTTC	CASSLEVVLNEQFF	NA	TRBV7-2	TRBJ2-1	NA
TGCAGCGTGGGGATGGGGAAGGGGCCCCAGCATTTT	CSVGMGKGPQHF	NA	TRBV29-1	TRBJ1-5	NA
TGCAGTGCAAACGTCGGAGGCGCCAAAAACATTCAGTACTTC	CSANVGGAKNIQYF	NA	TRBV20-1	TRBJ2-4	NA
TGTGCCAGCAGCCCTATCTCAGGCCAGGGGTTTAATGAAAAACTGTTTTTT	CASSPISGQGFNEKLFF	few	TRBV6-1	TRBJ1-4	NA
TGTGCCAGCAGCTTAATGCGGGGGGGGTACAATGAGCAGTTCTTC	CASSLMRGGYNEQFF	few	TRBV7-2	TRBJ2-1	TRBD2
TGTGCCAGCAGCCCCCCGACAGGGGGCGGTATGAACACTGAAGCTTTCTTT	CASSPPTGGGMNTEAFF	many	TRBV7-9	TRBJ1-1	TRBD1
TGCGCCAGCAGCCAAGAGGGCACCGCTTATTCTGGAAACACCATATATTTT	CASSQEGTAYSGNTIYF	NA	TRBV4-3	TRBJ1-3	NA
TGCAGTGCCAGTCGGGGACCAACCGGGACAGGTAACACTGAAGCTTTCTTT	CSASRGPTGTGNTEAFF	NA	TRBV20-1	TRBJ1-1	TRBD1
TGTGCCAGCAGGCTGAACCCAGGGGGAGGGGAGACCCAGTACTTC	CASRLNPGGGETQYF	many	TRBV7-2	TRBJ2-5	NA
TGTGCCAGCAGCGACGCTCGGGGAGCGGATCACTTC	CASSDARGADHF	NA	TRBV9	TRBJ1-2	NA
TGTGCCAGCAGTGTACCCTACACAGATACGCAGTATTTT	CASSVPYTDTQYF	NA	TRBV12-3/TRBV12-4	TRBJ2-3	NA
TGCGCCAGCAGCCAAGACAGGGGCGGAGGCGGCTACACCTTC	CASSQDRGGGGYTF	few	TRBV4-1	TRBJ1-2	NA
TGTGCCAGCAGCGGCCGGGGGGACAGGGTAGGCAATGAGCAGTTCTTC	CASSGRGDRVGNEQFF	few	TRBV9	TRBJ2-1	TRBD1
TGTGCCAGCAGCTCACCAGGGGTCGCCGAGCAGTACTTC	CASSSPGVAEQYF	few	TRBV7-2	TRBJ2-7	NA
TGTGCCGGACGGGACAGGGATAGGGAGACCCAGTACTTC	CAGRDRDRETQYF	NA	TRBV9	TRBJ2-5	TRBD1
TGTGCCAGCAGCACACCAACACAGGGGAATACTGAAGCTTTCTTT	CASSTPTQGNTEAFF	NA	TRBV11-3	TRBJ1-1	TRBD1
TGCAGTGCTAGAGGCGAGTTGCGTGGATTATACGAGCAGTACTTC	CSARGELRGLYEQYF	NA	TRBV20-1	TRBJ2-7	NA
TGCAGCGTTGAAGGAGGTTTTTCAGAGACCCAGTACTTC	CSVEGGFSETQYF	few	TRBV29-1	TRBJ2-5	NA
TGTGCCAGCAGTTACCAAAGTAGGACAGGGAGGGGGACCCAGTACTTC	CASSYQSRTGRGTQYF	few	TRBV6-5	TRBJ2-5	NA
TGCAGCGTTGAAGATACATTTAGGGGATCAGATGGCTACACCTTC	CSVEDTFRGSDGYTF	few	TRBV29-1	TRBJ1-2	NA
TGTGCCAGCAGCTCGCACAGGGTGAACACCGGGGAGCTGTTTTTT	CASSSHRVNTGELFF	NA	TRBV7-9	TRBJ2-2	NA